The text below deals with one T cell receptor beta chain. These data originate in a study of blood T cell repertoires in COVID-19. Assay used: immunoSEQ multiplex PCR; TCRdb lists only in-frame clones, some missing. The sample shows roughly 150,000 clones, about 92% of them seen only once. The receptor was derived from an older woman with COVID-19, enrolled during active disease. The sequenced sample consisted of peripheral blood.

The CDR3 bases are TGTGCCAGTAGTCCCACTTCTGACAGGATGGCTTTCTTT. This codes for CASSPTSDRMAFF. The genes are TRBV19 and TRBJ1-1; D may be TRBD1 (6 bases). The V end was cut by 5 bases, the J end by 11 bases, with 18 bases between. Germline CDR1 LNHDA, CDR2 SQIVND (reference sequence). CDR3 length: 13 amino acids.